The next 14 T cell receptor beta chains were all read from a single sample in a study of cytomegalovirus exposure and HLA in healthy donors. Use of 60 Vbeta and 13 Jbeta primers characterized the PCR. Measured with immunoSEQ multiplex PCR; TCRdb has only the in-frame clones, and not every one. The sample gives fewer than 130,000 clones, 50% to 70% of which show up once; approximately 3.9% is in the top ten. The source material was PBMCs. The receptors derive from a man aged 25-40 years in good health and CMV-seropositive.

The rearrangement uses TRBV18 and TRBJ1-2, with 9 positions matching TRBD1. V lost 0 bases to trimming and J lost 7 bases; unmatched junction nucleotides: 6. CDR3 length: 15 amino acids. The germline V gene encodes CDR1 KGHSH and CDR2 LQKENI. CDR3 amino acids: CASSPPRDRVVGYTF. The CDR3 bases are TGTGCCAGCTCACCACCCCGGGACAGGGTTGTTGGCTACACCTTC.

The chain recombines TRBV5-1 with TRBJ1-4, with 10 bases aligning to TRBD1. V lost 4 bases to trimming and J lost 7 bases; unmatched junction nucleotides: 10. CDR3 length equals 16 residues. Germline loops: CDR1 SGHRS, CDR2 YFSETQ. DNA for the CDR3: TGCGCCAGCAGCCAAGGACAGGGGGGATTGGTTGAAAAACTGTTTTTT. This encodes CASSQGQGGLVEKLFF.

J is TRBJ1-1 and V is TRBV7-2; tentative D call: TRBD1 (6 bases). Germline V gene lookup returns CDR1 SGHTA and CDR2 FQGNSA. V lost 4 bases to trimming and J lost 6 bases, with 18 bases between them. This CDR3 has 15 amino acids. CDR3 DNA: TGTGCCAGCAGCTCGGACGGACAGACTTGGGCTGAAGCTTTCTTT. Residues: CASSSDGQTWAEAFF.

This chain connects TRBV6-6 to TRBJ1-1; 8 nucleotides agree with TRBD1. CDR1 MNHNY and CDR2 SVGAGI come from the germline V gene (reference sequence). After removal of 5 bases from V and 1 base from J, the junction contained 6 bases not matched to a gene. This CDR3 is built from 15 residues. The DNA for the CDR3 is TGTGCCAGCAGTATACAGGGGGTAACGAACACTGAAGCTTTCTTT. Translation: CASSIQGVTNTEAFF.

This clone was counted a few times. V and J are TRBV10-3 and TRBJ2-2; TRBD1 matches at 7 bases. The germline CDR1 and CDR2 sequences are ENHRY and SYGVKD. The V gene end was trimmed by 3 bases and the J gene end by 5 bases; junction bases not matched to a gene: 6. The CDR3 is 15 amino acids. The CDR3 DNA reads TGTGCCATCAGTGACAACAGGGGCGGAACCGGGGAGCTGTTTTTT. It is translated as CAISDNRGGTGELFF.

A few counts support this clone. The chain carries TRBV5-1 and TRBJ2-7; D unresolved. The germline gives CDR1 SGHRS, CDR2 YFSETQ. The V gene lost 0 bases and the J gene lost 6 bases, with 7 bases spanning the gap. There are 12 residues in the CDR3. In nucleotides, the CDR3 is TGCGCCAGCAGCTTGGCTTCCGGCGAGCAGTACTTC. Translation gives CASSLASGEQYF.

This clone was observed a handful of times. The V gene is TRBV18, the J gene TRBJ2-7; D is unclear. The CDR3 covers 12 residues. From germline, CDR1 is KGHSH and CDR2 LQKENI. V was trimmed by 2 bases and J by 5 bases, leaving 7 bases between them. CDR3 nucleotide sequence: TGTGCCAGCTCACCAAGTTCGGACGAGCAGTACTTC. Amino acid sequence: CASSPSSDEQYF.

This chain joins TRBV2 and TRBJ1-2; D remains unclear. The CDR3 contains 14 residues. Germline V CDR1 and CDR2: SNHLY, FYNNEI. V lost 4 bases, J lost 4 bases, and 13 bases lay in between. The CDR3 loop reads CASSGDKRAYGYTF. DNA of the CDR3: TGTGCCAGCAGTGGTGACAAGAGGGCCTATGGCTACACCTTC. Variable domain in full (rest from reference TRBV2 and TRBJ1-2): EPEVTQTPSHQVTQMGQEVILRCVPISNHLYFYWYRQILGQKVEFLVSFYNNEISEKSEIFDDQFSVERPDGSNFTLKIRSTKLEDSAMYFCASSGDKRAYGYTFGSGTRLTVV.

The gene calls are TRBV19 and TRBJ2-2; TRBD1 might be the D (6 bases). The CDR3 contains 14 residues. V was shortened by 5 bases and J by 5 bases, with 12 bases between the two germline ends. CDR1 and CDR2 (germline): LNHDA, SQIVND (reference sequence). This chain's CDR3 is CASSYSQGTGELFF. The CDR3 DNA reads as TGTGCCAGTAGTTATTCCCAGGGGACCGGGGAGCTGTTTTTT.

This clone was seen a few times. The chain has TRBV19 and TRBJ1-1, with D perhaps matching TRBD1 (5 bases). Germline CDR1 and CDR2: LNHDA and SQIVND (reference sequence). This CDR3 has 15 residues. V lost 5 bases and J 1 base, leaving 14 bases between the germline ends. The CDR3, as DNA: TGTGCCAGTAGTCTCGCGGGACGGACGAACACTGAAGCTTTCTTT. Amino acid sequence: CASSLAGRTNTEAFF.

Only a few counts were recorded for this clone. V is TRBV19 and J is TRBJ2-7; the match to TRBD1 covers 7 bases. J gave up 2 bases and V 6 bases, and 7 bases lay outside the gene matches. This CDR3 has 14 residues. CDR1 is LNHDA and CDR2 is SQIVND in the germline V gene (reference sequence). The CDR3 DNA reads as TGTGCCAGTAGCCCCGGGACAGACACCTACGAGCAGTACTTC. Its protein product is CASSPGTDTYEQYF.

The V call is TRBV9, the J call TRBJ2-3; 7 nucleotides match TRBD1. This CDR3 is built from 14 residues. Germline CDR1 is SGDLS and CDR2 is YYNGEE. Trimming at V came to 7 bases and at J to 6 bases, leaving 11 bases not matched to a gene. CDR3 sequence reads: CASAETGNSDTQYF. For the CDR3, the DNA is TGTGCCAGCGCCGAGACAGGGAATTCGGATACGCAGTATTTT.

The chain carries TRBV29-1 and TRBJ1-2; D not certain. This CDR3 contains 14 residues. Germline assignment: CDR1 SQVTM and CDR2 ANQGSEA. The V and J ends lost 4 bases and 2 bases respectively, with 14 bases between them. The CDR3 DNA sequence: TGCAGCGTTGCCCCCGGGGTGTTGAACTATGGCTACACCTTC. Amino acid sequence: CSVAPGVLNYGYTF.

V and J are TRBV10-3 and TRBJ2-3; D perhaps matches TRBD2 (7 bases). The CDR3 is 14 amino acids. The V end lost 4 bases, the J end lost 6 bases, and 14 bases lay between the germline ends. Looked up from germline, CDR1 is ENHRY and CDR2 is SYGVKD. The CDR3 spells CAISGRGREDTQYF. In nucleotides, the CDR3 is TGTGCCATCAGTGGCCGGGGGCGGGAGGATACGCAGTATTTT.